This entry describes one T cell receptor (beta chain). This specimen comes from a study of blood T cell repertoires in COVID-19. Study overall: Donors in the United States, Italy and Spain gave samples during acute or convalescent COVID-19.

Clinical history as reported by participants underpinned cohort assignment. In germline, CDR1 is SGHNT, CDR2 YENEEA. The length of the CDR3 is 16 residues. J gave up 6 bases and V 1 base, and 7 bases lay outside the gene matches. Clones were sequenced by immunoSEQ multiplex PCR, and TCRdb holds only the in-frame ones, with some missing. Of approximately 230,000 clones in the sample, 85% to 95% were seen once. Input material: PBMCs or T cells enriched from blood (not recorded which). The clonotype was recovered from a woman aged 18 to 35 who had recovered from COVID-19. V usage is TRBV11-3 and J usage is TRBJ2-1, with 9 nucleotides matching TRBD2. The CDR3 DNA is TGTGCCAGCAGCTTAGGCGGCAGCGGGGGGCTCAATGAGCAGTTCTTC. It is translated as CASSLGGSGGLNEQFF.